This is a list of T cell receptor beta chains from one sample in a study of STAT5B mutations in CD4+ large granular lymphocyte leukemia. Sequencing was performed with immunoSEQ multiplex PCR; in TCRdb, only in-frame clones are kept and a portion is missing. The sample holds around 50,000 clones; around 82% are singletons and the top ten take 0.3% to 0.45%. The sequencing input was CD4+ T cells from blood buffy coats. Every receptor here comes from a human donor in good health. Both conserved end residues are part of each CDR3. A D gene is named only where the DNA matches it firmly. Only some rows state a clone size, as once, few, many or a class for expanded clones.

TRBV11-2	.	.	TRBJ1-2	15	CASRKLGGRDYGYTF	TGTGCCAGCAGGAAATTAGGGGGGAGAGACTATGGCTACACCTTC
TRBV7-6	.	.	TRBJ2-7	13	CASSPGLDRVQYF	TGTGCCAGCAGCCCCGGACTAGACAGGGTGCAGTACTTC
TRBV2	few	TRBD1	TRBJ2-2	14	CASEEDRRAGELFF	TGTGCCAGCGAGGAGGACAGGCGCGCCGGGGAGCTGTTTTTT
TRBV19	.	TRBD2	TRBJ2-5	16	CASTSRAGVSQETQYF	TGTGCCAGTACATCCCGAGCGGGGGTTTCCCAAGAGACCCAGTACTTC
TRBV29-1	.	TRBD1	TRBJ1-1	11	CSVGQGHEAFF	TGCAGCGTGGGACAGGGGCATGAAGCTTTCTTT
TRBV5-1	once	TRBD2	TRBJ2-3	15	CASSLDTSGSHTQYF	TGCGCCAGCAGCTTGGACACTAGCGGGAGCCATACGCAGTATTTT
TRBV11-3	.	TRBD1	TRBJ2-3	18	CASSSKGTGGSSTDTQYF	TGTGCCAGCAGCTCGAAAGGGACAGGGGGCAGTAGCACAGATACGCAGTATTTT
TRBV27	.	TRBD1	TRBJ1-2	15	CASSRAGGWDYGYTF	TGTGCCAGCAGCCGAGCAGGGGGCTGGGACTATGGCTACACCTTC
TRBV9	.	TRBD1	TRBJ2-3	15	CASSVGQGAGDTQYF	TGTGCCAGCAGCGTAGGACAGGGGGCGGGAGATACGCAGTATTTT
TRBV6-6	once	.	TRBJ2-1	14	CASSYSVTSYEQFF	TGTGCCAGCAGTTACTCGGTTACTAGTTATGAGCAGTTCTTC
TRBV5-4	.	.	TRBJ1-2	15	CASSLETGANYGYTF	TGTGCCAGCAGCTTGGAGACAGGCGCCAACTATGGCTACACCTTC
TRBV5-4	once	.	TRBJ2-3	15	CASSGALAGADTQYF	TGTGCCAGCAGCGGGGCCCTCGCCGGGGCAGATACGCAGTATTTT
TRBV5-6	once	.	TRBJ1-3	16	CASSLDLGGSGNTIYF	TGTGCCAGCAGCTTGGATTTGGGGGGCTCTGGAAACACCATATATTTT
TRBV13	.	.	TRBJ2-7	15	CASSSSFRTSDEQYF	TGTGCCAGCAGCTCATCTTTTAGGACTTCCGACGAGCAGTACTTC
TRBV6-5	once	.	TRBJ1-2	14	CASRTPGAYYGYTF	TGTGCCAGCAGGACCCCAGGGGCCTACTATGGCTACACCTTC
TRBV7-9	.	TRBD1	TRBJ1-2	18	CASSSLLHRGRSENGYTF	TGTGCCAGCAGCTCGTTACTGCACAGGGGGCGGAGTGAGAATGGCTACACCTTC
TRBV6-6	.	TRBD2	TRBJ2-3	15	CASSTRTSGTDTQYF	TGTGCCAGCAGTACAAGGACTAGCGGGACAGATACGCAGTATTTT
TRBV7-9	few	.	TRBJ2-7	15	CASSARRLFSYEQYF	TGTGCCAGCAGCGCCCGGAGGCTCTTCTCCTACGAGCAGTACTTC
TRBV11-3	.	.	TRBJ1-1	14	CASSLDRMNTEAFF	TGTGCCAGCAGCTTAGACAGGATGAACACTGAAGCTTTCTTT
TRBV9	.	.	TRBJ2-1	15	CASSVDSGSYNEQFF	TGTGCCAGCAGCGTAGACAGCGGCTCCTACAATGAGCAGTTCTTC
TRBV7-3	.	TRBD2	TRBJ2-5	14	CASSSGLAWETQYF	TGTGCCAGCAGCTCCGGACTAGCGTGGGAGACCCAGTACTTC
TRBV23-1	.	TRBD2	TRBJ2-7	15	CASSLKRTGGYEQYF	TGCGCCAGCAGCTTAAAACGGACGGGGGGCTACGAGCAGTACTTC
TRBV11-3	.	.	TRBJ1-4	15	CASSQNRVANEKLFF	TGTGCCAGCAGCCAGAACAGGGTAGCTAATGAAAAACTGTTTTTT
TRBV7-3	.	TRBD1	TRBJ2-6	15	CASSGTGAGANVLTF	TGTGCCAGCAGCGGGACAGGGGCTGGGGCCAACGTCCTGACTTTC
TRBV11-2	few	.	TRBJ2-7	13	CASSLVGVYEQYF	TGTGCCAGCAGCTTAGTAGGGGTCTACGAGCAGTACTTC
TRBV19	.	.	TRBJ2-2	14	CASSIDGNTGELFF	TGTGCCAGTAGTATAGACGGGAACACCGGGGAGCTGTTTTTT
TRBV19	.	.	TRBJ1-4	13	CASSVAGAEKLFF	TGTGCCAGTAGTGTGGCGGGCGCCGAAAAACTGTTTTTT
TRBV5-1	once	TRBD2	TRBJ2-5	17	CASSLAGTSGGQETQYF	TGCGCCAGCAGCTTGGCCGGGACTAGCGGGGGACAAGAGACCCAGTACTTC
TRBV6-5	few	.	TRBJ2-2	14	CASQGTLLTGELFF	TGTGCCAGTCAGGGGACGCTATTAACCGGGGAGCTGTTTTTT
TRBV19	.	TRBD2	TRBJ2-1	13	CASSIEREAEQFF	TGTGCCAGTAGTATAGAGCGGGAGGCGGAGCAGTTCTTC
TRBV2	.	.	TRBJ2-2	14	CATRRSGATGELFF	TGTGCCACCCGTAGGTCTGGAGCCACAGGGGAGCTGTTTTTT
TRBV6-1	once	TRBD1	TRBJ1-2	13	CASSVGGGYGYTF	TGTGCCAGCAGTGTAGGGGGCGGGTATGGCTACACCTTC
TRBV5-7	.	TRBD1	TRBJ2-1	18	CASSLERQGPSSYNEQFF	TGTGCCAGCAGCTTGGAAAGACAGGGACCCAGCTCCTACAATGAGCAGTTCTTC
TRBV30	few	.	TRBJ1-2	11	CAWTGGGGYTF	TGTGCCTGGACTGGGGGAGGCGGCTACACCTTC
TRBV4-1	.	TRBD2	TRBJ2-1	16	CASSDRLAGAYNEQFF	TGCGCCAGCAGCGATCGACTAGCGGGAGCATACAATGAGCAGTTCTTC
TRBV6-1	.	.	TRBJ1-2	16	CASSEPRRTANYGYTF	TGTGCCAGCAGTGAACCTCGGCGGACAGCCAACTATGGCTACACCTTC
TRBV19	.	.	TRBJ2-1	14	CASSIDSYYNEQFF	TGTGCCAGTAGTATAGACAGCTACTACAATGAGCAGTTCTTC
TRBV5-1	.	.	TRBJ2-5	12	CASSPGSETQYF	TGCGCCAGCAGTCCGGGTTCGGAGACCCAGTACTTC
TRBV2	.	.	TRBJ2-7	18	CASSKKMGLGSGGYEQYF	TGTGCCAGCAGCAAGAAAATGGGTCTTGGTAGCGGAGGATACGAGCAGTACTTC
TRBV10-2	.	.	TRBJ2-2	15	CASSESRGATGELFF	TGCGCCAGCAGTGAGTCCCGGGGGGCTACCGGGGAGCTGTTTTTT
TRBV7-2	.	.	TRBJ1-5	12	CASSLDGQPQHF	TGTGCCAGCAGCCTGGATGGACAGCCCCAGCATTTT
TRBV11-3	.	.	TRBJ2-6	18	CAGSLGQDPNSGANVLTF	TGTGCCGGCAGCTTAGGCCAAGATCCCAACTCTGGGGCCAACGTCCTGACTTTC
TRBV15	.	.	TRBJ1-2	15	CATSRDRVANYGYTF	TGTGCCACCAGCAGAGACAGGGTAGCTAACTATGGCTACACCTTC
TRBV5-5	.	.	TRBJ1-5	14	CASSLVGEGQPQHF	TGTGCCAGCAGCTTGGTGGGGGAGGGTCAGCCCCAGCATTTT
TRBV7-9	.	.	TRBJ2-1	14	CASSLILSAREQFF	TGTGCCAGCAGCTTAATTTTGAGCGCTCGTGAGCAGTTCTTC
TRBV7-3	.	TRBD2	TRBJ2-2	13	CASSMTSVGELFF	TGTGCCAGCAGCATGACTAGCGTCGGGGAGCTGTTTTTT
TRBV6-1	.	.	TRBJ2-3	15	CASSDGMGLTDTQYF	TGTGCCAGCAGTGATGGGATGGGACTCACAGATACGCAGTATTTT
TRBV15	.	TRBD1	TRBJ1-5	17	CATSTDRGPMSNQPQHF	TGTGCCACCAGCACCGACAGGGGTCCTATGAGCAATCAGCCCCAGCATTTT
TRBV5-1	.	.	TRBJ1-2	13	CASRPTDSYGYTF	TGCGCCAGCAGACCGACAGACTCCTATGGCTACACCTTC
TRBV6-1	once	TRBD1	TRBJ2-7	15	CASRPQGQGRYEQYF	TGTGCCAGCAGACCTCAGGGACAGGGGAGGTACGAGCAGTACTTC
TRBV5-1	once	.	TRBJ2-3	12	CASRYSTDTQYF	TGCGCCAGCAGGTATAGCACAGATACGCAGTATTTT
TRBV6-1	.	.	TRBJ1-2	14	CASSEEVDTYGYTF	TGTGCCAGCAGTGAAGAGGTCGATACCTATGGCTACACCTTC
TRBV5-1	.	.	TRBJ2-7	14	CASRSLRTSYEQYF	TGCGCCAGCAGGAGCCTCAGGACATCCTACGAGCAGTACTTC
TRBV25-1	.	.	TRBJ2-3	15	CASSEPGQLTDTQYF	TGTGCCAGCAGTGAACCCGGCCAGCTCACAGATACGCAGTATTTT
TRBV9	few	.	TRBJ1-5	13	CASSAHSNQPQHF	TGTGCCAGCAGCGCTCATAGCAATCAGCCCCAGCATTTT